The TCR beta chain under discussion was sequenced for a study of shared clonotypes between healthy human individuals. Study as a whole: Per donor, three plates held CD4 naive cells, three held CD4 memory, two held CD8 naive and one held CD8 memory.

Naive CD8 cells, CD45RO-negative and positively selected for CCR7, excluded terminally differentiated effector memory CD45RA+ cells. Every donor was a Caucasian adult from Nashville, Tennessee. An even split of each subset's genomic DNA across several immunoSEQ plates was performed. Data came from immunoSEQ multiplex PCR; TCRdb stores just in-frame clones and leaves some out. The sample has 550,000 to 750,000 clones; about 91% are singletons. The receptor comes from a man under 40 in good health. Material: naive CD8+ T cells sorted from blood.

CDR3 DNA: TGTGCCAGCCAGACAGGCAATCAGCCCCAGCATTTT. It specifies CASQTGNQPQHF. This rearrangement joins TRBV2 to TRBJ1-5; weak D call: TRBD1 (5 bases). Germline V lookup: CDR1 SNHLY, CDR2 FYNNEI. Trimming shortened V by 8 bases and J by 2 bases, and 7 bases separated the two germline ends. There are 12 residues in the CDR3.